The clone carrying this T cell receptor beta chain was seen repeatedly, ten times or more. Its antigen is unidentified. The cDNA was synthesized by 5'RACE incorporating 10-nucleotide random UMIs. One entry per CDR3 protein results from TCRdb running MiXCR on the 5' RACE reads. This sample has just over 95,000 distinct CDR3 sequences, with about 3.8% found just once. This sample was included in a study of neurological immune-mediated disorders. Study-level points and caveats: The expanded clones of different subjects shared no CDR3 amino acid sequences (suggesting private repertoires in all groups). A possible signature was seen in one related-CDR3 cluster, into which phylogenetic grouping placed the repertoires of 18 of 34 multiple sclerosis patients.

The unsorted libraries originated from 2 million PBMCs that had been stored at -80 C. Germline lookup yields CDR1 SGHRS and CDR2 YFSETQ. The CDR3 totals 15 residues. Trimming shortened V by 0 bases and J by 3 bases, and 11 bases separated the two germline ends. The origin of this receptor is a woman younger than 35 with multiple sclerosis. The sample consisted of PBMCs. The rearrangement uses TRBV5-1 and TRBJ2-3; D possibly uses TRBD1 or TRBD2 (5 bases each). CDR3 sequence (DNA): TGCGCCAGCAGCTTGGGGGCTTGGGGGACAGATACGCAGTATTTT. This encodes CASSLGAWGTDTQYF.